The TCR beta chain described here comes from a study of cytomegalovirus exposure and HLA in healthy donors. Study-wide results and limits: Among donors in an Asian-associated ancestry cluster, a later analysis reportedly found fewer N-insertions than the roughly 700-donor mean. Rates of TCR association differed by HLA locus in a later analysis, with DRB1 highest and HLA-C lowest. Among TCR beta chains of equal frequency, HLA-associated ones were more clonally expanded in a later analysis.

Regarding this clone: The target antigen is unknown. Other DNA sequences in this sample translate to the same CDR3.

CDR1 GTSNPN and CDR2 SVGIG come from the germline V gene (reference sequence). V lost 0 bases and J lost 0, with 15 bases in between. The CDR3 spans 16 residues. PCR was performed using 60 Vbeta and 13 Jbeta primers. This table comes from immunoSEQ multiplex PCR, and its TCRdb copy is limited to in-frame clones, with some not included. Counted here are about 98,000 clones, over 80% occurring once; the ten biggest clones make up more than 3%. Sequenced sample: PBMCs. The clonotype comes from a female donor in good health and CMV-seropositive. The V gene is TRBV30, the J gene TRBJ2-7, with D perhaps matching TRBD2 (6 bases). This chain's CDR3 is CAWSVLSSGSSYEQYF. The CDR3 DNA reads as TGTGCCTGGAGTGTACTTTCAAGCGGGTCCTCCTACGAGCAGTACTTC.